This T cell receptor (beta chain) was found in a study of control samples from healthy donors and cancer patients. V gave up 3 bases and J gave up 4 bases, with 10 bases separating them. This CDR3 spans 12 amino acids. Germline V gives CDR1 SQVTM, CDR2 ANQGSEA. Sequencing was performed with immunoSEQ multiplex PCR; in TCRdb, only in-frame clones are kept and a portion is missing. The table records 55,000 to 90,000 clones, 75% to 90% of them present only once. The chain links TRBV29-1 to TRBJ2-7; D may be TRBD1 (6 bases). This clonotype originated in a man aged 50 to 59 in good health. Sequencing was done on a sample of blood. CDR3 sequence reads: CSVDRGEYEQYF. The CDR3, as DNA: TGCAGCGTTGACAGGGGCGAGTACGAGCAGTACTTC.